Shown below are 25 T cell receptor beta chains from a single sample sequenced in a study of radiation and T cells in renal cell carcinoma. TCRdb's table, derived via immunoSEQ multiplex PCR, lists solely in-frame clones and lacks some. This sample has about 130,000 clones; nearly 90% occur once, and the top ten carry more than 10%. Time point denoted: baseline pretreatment blood. Noted treatment: 15 Gy SBRT to primary tumor, nephrectomy 4 weeks later. The input for sequencing was blood, taken from a patient whose treatment included radiotherapy and nephrectomy. The receptors shown here come from a woman aged 50 to 65 with renal cell carcinoma.

This CDR3 is CASSPVGGGPQETQYF. CDR3 DNA: TGTGCCAGCTCACCCGTGGGCGGGGGTCCCCAAGAGACCCAGTACTTC. This sequence joins TRBV18 and TRBJ2-5; 7 bases fit TRBD2. CDR1 KGHSH and CDR2 LQKENI come from the germline V gene. The junction had 8 bases not matched to a gene; V was cut back by 3 bases and J by 1 base. The CDR3 loop spans 16 amino acids.

The chain links TRBV5-1 to TRBJ1-6; tentative D call: TRBD1 (5 bases). The V and J ends lost 4 bases and 0 bases respectively, with 20 bases between them. CDR1 and CDR2 (germline): SGHRS, YFSETQ. This CDR3 region has 19 residues. The CDR3 DNA reads TGCGCCAGCAGCCCCGGGGCCCTTATGGGTCGCTCCTATAATTCACCCCTCCACTTT. Translated: CASSPGALMGRSYNSPLHF. The full variable domain, with the rest looked up from reference TRBV5-1 and TRBJ1-6, is KAGVTQTPRYLIKTRGQQVTLSCSPISGHRSVSWYQQTPGQGLQFLFEYFSETQRNKGNFPGRFSGRQFSNSRSEMNVSTLELGDSALYLCASSPGALMGRSYNSPLHFGNGTRLTVT.

The rearrangement joins TRBV2 to TRBJ2-1; possibly TRBD2 for D (7 bases). V dropped 5 bases and J dropped 4 bases, with 15 bases sitting between them. Germline V gene data show CDR1 as SNHLY and CDR2 as FYNNEI. CDR3 length: 15 residues. The CDR3 DNA follows: TGTGCCAGCAGTCCAGAGGGGGGGCCGTACAATGAGCAGTTCTTC. It specifies CASSPEGGPYNEQFF. Drawing the rest from reference TRBV2 and TRBJ2-1, the complete variable domain is EPEVTQTPSHQVTQMGQEVILRCVPISNHLYFYWYRQILGQKVEFLVSFYNNEISEKSEIFDDQFSVERPDGSNFTLKIRSTKLEDSAMYFCASSPEGGPYNEQFFGPGTRLTVL.

This chain uses TRBV5-1 with TRBJ1-2; no reliable D call. Looked up from germline, CDR1 is SGHRS and CDR2 is YFSETQ. Trimming shortened V by 0 bases and J by 0 bases, and 9 bases separated the two germline ends. The CDR3 is made up of 15 amino acids. DNA of the CDR3: TGCGCCAGCAGCTTGGAGGGCATATCTAACTATGGCTACACCTTC. Amino acid sequence: CASSLEGISNYGYTF.

The chain employs TRBV6-1 and TRBJ1-5; D may be TRBD1 (5 bases). The germline gives CDR1 MNHNS, CDR2 SASEGT. This CDR3 spans 13 amino acids. Trimming left V 4 bases short and J 1 base short, with 5 bases between. CDR3 in amino acids: CASSGDSNQPQHF. The CDR3 coding sequence is TGTGCCAGCAGTGGGGACAGCAATCAGCCCCAGCATTTT.

V and J are TRBV13 and TRBJ2-1; D possibly corresponds to TRBD2 (6 bases). This CDR3 comprises 15 residues. Germline values: CDR1 PRHDT, CDR2 FYEKMQ (reference sequence). Trimming removed 0 bases from V and 12 bases from J, with 18 bases in between. The CDR3 DNA reads as TGTGCCAGCAGCTTAGGAGGGGACTCCAGTGGGTGGCAGTTCTTC. It is translated as CASSLGGDSSGWQFF. The full variable domain, its missing parts supplied by reference TRBV13 and TRBJ2-1, is AAGVIQSPRHLIKEKRETATLKCYPIPRHDTVYWYQQGPGQDPQFLISFYEKMQSDKGSIPDRFSAQQFSDYHSELNMSSLELGDSALYFCASSLGGDSSGWQFFGPGTRLTVL.

The rearrangement links TRBV4-3 to TRBJ1-4; the D is unclear. The CDR3 contains 17 residues. V lost 0 bases and J lost 0, with 11 bases in between. Germline CDR1 reads LGHNA; CDR2 reads YSLEER. The DNA for the CDR3 is TGCGCCAGCAGCCAAGATCTTCAGGTGCCAACTAATGAAAAACTGTTTTTT. As protein: CASSQDLQVPTNEKLFF.

Only one count was recorded for this clone. This chain connects TRBV14 to TRBJ1-3, with D possibly being TRBD1 (5 bases). Trimming cost V 2 bases and J 2 bases, with 10 bases left between them. Germline V gene sequence: CDR1 SGHDN, CDR2 FVKESK. The CDR3 totals 15 residues. The CDR3 nucleotides read TGTGCCAGCAGCCAAAACCCGGGACCTGGAAACACCATATATTTT. Protein: CASSQNPGPGNTIYF.

This chain links TRBV28 with TRBJ1-3; D is unresolved. Germline V gives CDR1 MDHEN, CDR2 SYDVKM. The CDR3 is made up of 12 amino acids. V was pared by 5 bases and J by 8 bases, with 10 bases between. CDR3 nucleotide sequence: TGTGCCAGCAGTCGGTACTCCTACACCATATATTTT. It yields the protein CASSRYSYTIYF.

The count of this clone is one. The J gene is TRBJ1-1, the V gene TRBV12-5, with D unresolved. Germline CDR1 and CDR2: LGHNT and FRNRAP. V was shortened by 1 base and J by 4 bases, with 16 bases between the two germline ends. The CDR3 covers 16 residues. The CDR3 sequence is CASGLGRTGGITEAFF. The CDR3 DNA sequence: TGTGCTAGTGGTTTGGGCCGGACGGGAGGGATCACTGAAGCTTTCTTT.

This clone has only a few counts. The chain couples TRBV28 to TRBJ1-6; unclear D gene. CDR3 length: 12 amino acids. Per germline, CDR1 MDHEN and CDR2 SYDVKM. V lost 6 bases, J lost 9 bases, and 9 bases lay in between. The CDR3, as DNA: TGTGCCAGCAGCTGGCGCCTTTCACCCCTCCACTTT. This sequence encodes CASSWRLSPLHF.

This chain joins TRBV7-2 and TRBJ2-7; 14 bases agree with TRBD2. Germline V gene lookup returns CDR1 SGHTA and CDR2 FQGNSA. This CDR3 region has 15 residues. V dropped 5 bases and J dropped 5; count of bases not matched to a gene: 5. The CDR3 DNA reads TGTGCCAGCAGCCCCCAGGGACTAGCGGGGGACGAGCAGTACTTC. It encodes CASSPQGLAGDEQYF. Variable domain in full (rest from reference TRBV7-2 and TRBJ2-7): GAGVSQSPSNKVTEKGKDVELRCDPISGHTALYWYRQSLGQGLEFLIYFQGNSAPDKSGLPSDRFSAERTGGSVSTLTIQRTQQEDSAVYLCASSPQGLAGDEQYFGPGTRLTVT.

V is TRBV30 and J is TRBJ2-5, with a tentative D call TRBD2 (6 bases). V was clipped by 8 bases and J by 7 bases, with 20 bases between them. The CDR3 runs 13 residues. From germline, CDR1 is GTSNPN and CDR2 SVGIG (reference sequence). The CDR3, as DNA: TGTGCCCAACTGGGAGGTGGGGTTGGGACCCAGTACTTC. This encodes CAQLGGGVGTQYF. Full variable domain (missing parts from reference TRBV30 and TRBJ2-5): SQTIHQWPATLVQPVGSPLSLECTVEGTSNPNLYWYRQAAGRGLQLLFYSVGIGQISSEVPQNLSASRPQDRQFILSSKKLLLSDSGFYLCAQLGGGVGTQYFGPGTRLLVL.

This clone was observed once. The chain has TRBV28 and TRBJ1-5; D is perhaps TRBD1 (6 bases). The V end was cut by 6 bases, the J end by 1 base, with 13 bases between. The CDR3 spans 15 residues. CDR1 is MDHEN, CDR2 SYDVKM, per germline. The chain's CDR3 is CASRTGRRSNQPQHF. CDR3 nucleotides: TGTGCCAGCAGGACAGGACGGAGAAGCAATCAGCCCCAGCATTTT.

This rearrangement joins TRBV7-2 to TRBJ2-7; the match to TRBD2 covers 9 bases. Trimming removed 4 bases from V and 6 bases from J; junction bases left unmatched: 10. The CDR3 loop spans 15 amino acids. The germline gives CDR1 SGHTA, CDR2 FQGNSA. CDR3 residues: CASSSEGLASSEQYF. CDR3 sequence (DNA): TGTGCCAGCAGCTCCGAGGGACTAGCTTCTTCCGAGCAGTACTTC.

This chain uses TRBV6-5 with TRBJ1-4; 12 bases map to TRBD1. The CDR3 totals 15 residues. V shed 6 bases and J 8 bases; nucleotides not matched to a gene: 7. Germline V lookup: CDR1 MNHEY, CDR2 SVGAGI. Here the CDR3 reads CASRFSGTGGEKLFF. The CDR3 DNA reads TGTGCCAGCAGATTCTCCGGGACAGGGGGCGAAAAACTGTTTTTT.

V gene TRBV4-1 combines with J gene TRBJ1-1, with D hard to call. The germline V gene encodes CDR1 MGHRA and CDR2 YSYEKL. The CDR3 length is 14 residues. The ends were cut back, 5 bases at V and 0 bases at J, with 10 bases in the middle. CDR3 bases: TGCGCCAGCAGCTTTACAGAGATGAACACTGAAGCTTTCTTT. Encoded protein: CASSFTEMNTEAFF.

In this sample, this clone turned up once. This chain joins TRBV5-1 and TRBJ2-7, with a possible D match to TRBD1 (5 bases). Germline values: CDR1 SGHRS, CDR2 YFSETQ. Trimming stripped 5 bases from V and 6 bases from J, with 24 bases between. This CDR3 is built from 16 residues. CDR3 in DNA: TGCGCCAGCAGGCCTGGGCCAGGACAAGGTTTTTTCGAGCAGTACTTC. As protein: CASRPGPGQGFFEQYF.

V gene TRBV18 combines with J gene TRBJ1-3; possibly TRBD1 for D (5 bases). V gave up 8 bases and J gave up 2 bases, with 25 bases separating them. CDR1 and CDR2 (germline): KGHSH, LQKENI. This CDR3 has 18 residues. The CDR3 DNA sequence: TGTGCCAGCCTACCTACTGGTCCAGGCCGGGGGGCTGGAAACACCATATATTTT. Translated: CASLPTGPGRGAGNTIYF.

The rearrangement links TRBV6-5 to TRBJ2-7; 8 bases are a match to TRBD1. The CDR3 sequence is 15 residues long. From germline, CDR1 is MNHEY and CDR2 SVGAGI. V lost 2 bases to trimming and J lost 7 bases; unmatched junction nucleotides: 10. In nucleotides, the CDR3 is TGTGCCAGCAGTTACCCTCCTGGACAGGGCCGGGAGCAGTACTTC. This translates into CASSYPPGQGREQYF.

CDR3 coding DNA: TGTGCCAGCAGTTACTTGGAGGGGCAGCCCCAGCATTTT. Translated: CASSYLEGQPQHF. This rearrangement joins TRBV6-6 to TRBJ1-5; a possible D gene is TRBD1 (5 bases). The CDR3 consists of 13 residues. CDR1 and CDR2 (germline): MNHNY, SVGAGI (reference sequence). Trimming took off 1 base at V and 7 bases at J, with 8 bases between the two ends.

V is TRBV18 and J is TRBJ2-3; no definite D call. The V gene's germline CDR1 is KGHSH and CDR2 LQKENI. V was clipped by 0 bases and J by 0 bases, with 13 bases between them. CDR3 length equals 17 residues. For the CDR3, the DNA is TGTGCCAGCTCACCACCCTCTGGAACACCTAGCACAGATACGCAGTATTTT. As protein: CASSPPSGTPSTDTQYF.

The chain combines TRBV19 with TRBJ1-2, with 7 bases lining up with TRBD1. This CDR3 comprises 15 residues. Germline assignment: CDR1 LNHDA and CDR2 SQIVND (reference sequence). V lost 5 bases and J lost 0; bases outside the gene matches: 6. The CDR3 nucleotides read TGTGCCAGTAGTCCTGGGACAGCAGCTAACTATGGCTACACCTTC. Translating gives CASSPGTAANYGYTF.

This chain uses TRBV6-6 with TRBJ2-5; 7 bases are shared with TRBD2. The CDR3 extends over 12 amino acids. Germline CDR1 is MNHNY and CDR2 is SVGAGI (reference sequence). V lost 6 bases, J lost 5 bases, and 3 bases stayed unmatched. CDR3 protein: CASRLGGETQYF. CDR3 sequence (DNA): TGTGCCAGCAGACTGGGGGGGGAGACCCAGTACTTC.

This sequence joins TRBV9 and TRBJ1-1, with D possibly matching TRBD1 (5 bases). The CDR3 extends over 14 amino acids. The V end lost 9 bases, the J end lost 11 bases, and 26 bases lay between the germline ends. Per germline, CDR1 SGDLS and CDR2 YYNGEE. The DNA for the CDR3 is TGTGCCACCGATTCAGGAACAGGAAGTTTTGGGGCTTTCTTT. Protein: CATDSGTGSFGAFF.